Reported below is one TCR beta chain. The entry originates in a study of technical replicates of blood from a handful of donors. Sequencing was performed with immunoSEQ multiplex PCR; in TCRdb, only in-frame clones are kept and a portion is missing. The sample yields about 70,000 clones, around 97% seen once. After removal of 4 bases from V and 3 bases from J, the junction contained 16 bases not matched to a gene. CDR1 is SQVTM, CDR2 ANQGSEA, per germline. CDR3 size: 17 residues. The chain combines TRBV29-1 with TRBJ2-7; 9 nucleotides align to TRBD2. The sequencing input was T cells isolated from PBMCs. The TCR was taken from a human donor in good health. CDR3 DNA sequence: TGCAGCGTTGCCCTCTCTGGGCGGGGGGGCGAAAACTACGAGCAGTACTTC. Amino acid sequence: CSVALSGRGGENYEQYF.